This TCR beta chain was found in a study of blood T cells in healthy people across ages. Study-level points and caveats: Per-million-T-cell TCR beta diversity fell roughly linearly with age.

CDR1 MDHEN and CDR2 SYDVKM come from the germline V gene. With 8 bases removed from V and 8 bases from J, the gap between germline ends came to 21 bases. The CDR3 is made up of 15 amino acids. Notes on this clonotype: The antigen is unknown.

PCR was performed a second time for about 7 to 12 cycles using a sample-barcoded 5' primer and a J-beta primer mix. TCRdb analysed the 5' RACE reads with MiXCR anew, one entry per CDR3 protein. The sample yields 1.5 million to 2 million distinct CDR3 sequences, 28% seen once. The clonotype comes from a woman younger than 45 in good health. The rearrangement links TRBV28 to TRBJ2-2; weak D call: TRBD1 (6 bases). The material sequenced was blood. The CDR3 DNA sequence: TGTGCCAGCCGATCGGGACAACACATGCTGGGGGAGCTGTTTTTT. Its translation: CASRSGQHMLGELFF.